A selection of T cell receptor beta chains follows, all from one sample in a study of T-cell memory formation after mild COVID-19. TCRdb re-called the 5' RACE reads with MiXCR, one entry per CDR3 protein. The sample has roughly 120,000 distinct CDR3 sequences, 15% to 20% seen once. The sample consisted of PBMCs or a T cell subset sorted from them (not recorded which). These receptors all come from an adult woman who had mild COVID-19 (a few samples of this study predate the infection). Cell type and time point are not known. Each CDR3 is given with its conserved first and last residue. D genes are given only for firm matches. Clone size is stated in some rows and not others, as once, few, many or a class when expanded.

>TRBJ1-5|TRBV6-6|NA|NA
CASSYPVGEFNQPQHF
TGTGCCAGCAGTTACCCCGTGGGGGAATTCAATCAGCCCCAGCATTTT
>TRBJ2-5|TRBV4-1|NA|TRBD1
CASSQVGGGTQYF
TGCGCCAGCAGCCAAGTAGGGGGCGGGACCCAGTACTTC
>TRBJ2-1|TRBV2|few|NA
CASPSDNEQFF
TGTGCCAGCCCCTCAGACAATGAGCAGTTCTTC
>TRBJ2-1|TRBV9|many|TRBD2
CASSPSRGGSYNEQFF
TGTGCCAGCAGCCCCTCCCGCGGGGGATCCTACAATGAGCAGTTCTTC
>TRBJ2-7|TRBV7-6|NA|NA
CASSLHQDGPNYEQYF
TGTGCCAGCAGCCTCCACCAAGACGGACCCAACTACGAGCAGTACTTC
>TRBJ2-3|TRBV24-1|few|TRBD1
CATSVDRDRGRDTQYF
TGTGCCACCAGTGTCGACCGGGACAGGGGGCGAGATACGCAGTATTTT
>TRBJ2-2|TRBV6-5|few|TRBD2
CASSYRGLAGEYTGELFF
TGTGCCAGCAGTTACCGCGGACTAGCGGGAGAATACACCGGGGAGCTGTTTTTT
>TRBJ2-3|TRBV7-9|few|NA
CASSLAGTYTDTQYF
TGTGCCAGCAGCTTAGCGGGGACTTACACAGATACGCAGTATTTT
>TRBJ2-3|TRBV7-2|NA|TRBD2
CASSVSGSWNTQYF
TGTGCCAGCAGCGTTAGCGGGAGTTGGAATACGCAGTATTTT
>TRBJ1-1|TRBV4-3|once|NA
CASSHTDTEAFF
TGCGCCAGCAGCCACACGGATACTGAAGCTTTCTTT
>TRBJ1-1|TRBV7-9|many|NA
CASSLGNPTEAFF
TGTGCCAGCAGCTTGGGTAATCCCACTGAAGCTTTCTTT
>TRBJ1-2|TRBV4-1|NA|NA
CASSQTGSRGYTF
TGCGCCAGCAGCCAAACCGGGTCACGAGGCTACACCTTC
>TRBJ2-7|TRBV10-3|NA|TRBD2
CATGLADSYEQYF
TGTGCCACCGGACTAGCGGACTCCTACGAGCAGTACTTC
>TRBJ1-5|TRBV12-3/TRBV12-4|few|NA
CASSLFGPNQPQHF
TGTGCCAGCAGTTTATTCGGACCCAATCAGCCCCAGCATTTT
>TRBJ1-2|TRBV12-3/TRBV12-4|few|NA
CASSFDSWGLGGYTF
TGTGCCAGCAGTTTCGATTCTTGGGGTTTAGGTGGCTACACCTTC
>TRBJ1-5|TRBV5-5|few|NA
CASSLGAGGNQPQHF
TGTGCCAGCAGCTTGGGGGCAGGGGGCAATCAGCCCCAGCATTTT
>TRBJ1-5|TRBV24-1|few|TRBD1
CATSGGQGYQPQHF
TGTGCCACCAGTGGGGGACAGGGCTATCAGCCCCAGCATTTT
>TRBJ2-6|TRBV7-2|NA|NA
CASSSRQPGANVLTF
TGTGCCAGCAGCTCCAGACAGCCAGGGGCCAACGTCCTGACTTTC
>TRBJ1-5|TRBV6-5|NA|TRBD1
CASSWDRGSNQPQHF
TGTGCCAGCAGTTGGGACAGGGGTAGCAATCAGCCCCAGCATTTT
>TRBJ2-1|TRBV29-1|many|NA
CSVTPPGTYEQFF
TGCAGCGTCACGCCCCCCGGGACCTACGAGCAGTTCTTC
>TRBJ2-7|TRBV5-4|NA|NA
CASSFTGEDYEQYF
TGTGCCAGCAGCTTTACAGGGGAGGACTACGAGCAGTACTTC
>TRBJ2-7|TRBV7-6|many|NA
CASSLVLGGRAQYF
TGTGCCAGCAGCTTAGTTCTGGGCGGTCGAGCACAGTACTTC
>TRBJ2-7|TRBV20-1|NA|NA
CSARSVEDASSYEQYF
TGCAGTGCTAGGTCCGTTGAGGACGCGAGCTCCTACGAGCAGTACTTC
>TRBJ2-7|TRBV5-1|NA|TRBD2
CASSSGAGGPHEQYF
TGCGCCAGCAGCTCGGGGGCGGGGGGGCCTCACGAGCAGTACTTC
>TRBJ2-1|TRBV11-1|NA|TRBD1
CASNRDRSHSNEQFF
TGTGCCAGCAATCGGGACAGGTCACATTCCAATGAGCAGTTCTTC
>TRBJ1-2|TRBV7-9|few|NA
CASSLIDSSYGYTF
TGTGCCAGCAGCCTAATTGACAGTAGCTATGGCTACACCTTC
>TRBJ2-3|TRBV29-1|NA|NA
CSVLGRKEDNF
TGCAGCGTTTTAGGACGCAAGGAGGACAATTTT
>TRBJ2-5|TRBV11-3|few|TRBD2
CASSKPSGNWDQETQYF
TGTGCCTCCTCTAAGCCTAGCGGAAATTGGGACCAAGAGACCCAGTACTTC
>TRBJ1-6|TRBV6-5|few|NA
CASSSGRALRALHF
TGTGCCAGCAGTTCCGGCCGGGCCCTTCGGGCCCTCCACTTT
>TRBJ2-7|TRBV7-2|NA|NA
CASSFSRPEQYF
TGTGCCAGCAGTTTTAGTCGTCCCGAGCAGTACTTC
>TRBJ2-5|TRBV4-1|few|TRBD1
CASSQEQGWETQYF
TGCGCCAGCAGCCAAGAACAGGGGTGGGAGACCCAGTACTTC
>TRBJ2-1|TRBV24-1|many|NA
CATAGAYNEQFF
TGTGCCACCGCGGGGGCTTACAATGAGCAGTTCTTC
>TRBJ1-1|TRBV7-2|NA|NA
CASSLFSGNTEAFF
TGTGCCAGCAGCTTATTCTCAGGGAACACTGAAGCTTTCTTT
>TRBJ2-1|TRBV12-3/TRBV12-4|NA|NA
CASSLTGTYNEQFF
TGTGCCAGCAGTTTGACGGGGACCTACAATGAGCAGTTCTTC
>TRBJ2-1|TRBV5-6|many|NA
CASTVTGTSYNEQFF
TGTGCCAGCACAGTAACAGGGACTTCCTACAATGAGCAGTTCTTC
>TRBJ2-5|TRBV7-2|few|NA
CASSFPRTIKTQYF
TGTGCCAGCAGCTTCCCCAGGACGATTAAGACCCAGTACTTC
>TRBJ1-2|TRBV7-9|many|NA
CASSFTATENYGYTF
TGTGCCAGCAGCTTCACCGCAACAGAGAACTATGGCTACACCTTC
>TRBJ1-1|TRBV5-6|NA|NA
CASSLGAVPNTEAFF
TGTGCCAGCAGCTTGGGGGCAGTCCCGAACACTGAAGCTTTCTTT
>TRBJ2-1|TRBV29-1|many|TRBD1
CSVDPGQFSSYNEQFF
TGCAGCGTTGACCCGGGACAGTTCAGCTCCTACAATGAGCAGTTCTTC
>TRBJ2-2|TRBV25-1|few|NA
CASSDAGAPNRELFF
TGTGCCAGCAGTGATGCTGGGGCCCCGAACCGGGAGCTGTTTTTT
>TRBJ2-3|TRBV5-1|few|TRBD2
CASSLGTAGGNTDTQYF
TGCGCCAGCAGCTTGGGAACGGCGGGGGGTAACACAGATACGCAGTATTTT
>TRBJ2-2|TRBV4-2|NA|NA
CASSQVGLNTGELFF
TGTGCCAGCAGCCAAGTCGGTCTTAACACCGGGGAGCTGTTTTTT
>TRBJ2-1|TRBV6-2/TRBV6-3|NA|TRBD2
CASAALAAPGDEQFF
TGTGCCTCTGCTGCGCTAGCGGCACCAGGCGATGAGCAGTTCTTC
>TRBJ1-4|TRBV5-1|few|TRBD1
CASSLGQNNEKLFF
TGCGCCAGCAGCCTGGGACAGAATAATGAAAAACTGTTTTTT
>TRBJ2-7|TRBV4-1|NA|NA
CASRAGIGSYEQYF
TGCGCCAGCAGGGCCGGGATTGGGTCCTACGAGCAGTACTTC
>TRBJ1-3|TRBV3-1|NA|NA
CASSPFFRDNSGNTIYF
TGTGCCAGCAGCCCTTTCTTCCGTGACAACTCTGGAAACACCATATATTTT
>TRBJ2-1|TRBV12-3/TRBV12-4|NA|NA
CASSRRDDEQFF
TGTGCCAGCAGTCGCCGGGACGATGAGCAGTTCTTC
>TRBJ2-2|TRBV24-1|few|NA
CATSDWNANTGELFF
TGTGCCACCAGTGATTGGAATGCGAACACCGGGGAGCTGTTTTTT
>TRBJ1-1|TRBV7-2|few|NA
CASSFSVPEAFF
TGTGCCAGCAGCTTTTCCGTCCCCGAAGCTTTCTTT
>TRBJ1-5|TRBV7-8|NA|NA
CASSLGGRNRVGNQPQHF
TGTGCCAGCAGCTTAGGGGGAAGAAACAGGGTCGGCAATCAGCCCCAGCATTTT
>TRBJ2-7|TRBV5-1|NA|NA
CASSETDSYEQYF
TGCGCCAGCAGTGAAACAGACTCCTACGAGCAGTACTTC
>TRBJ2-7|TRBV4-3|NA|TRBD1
CASSQEFDRGHEQYF
TGCGCCAGCAGCCAAGAGTTCGACAGGGGGCACGAGCAGTACTTC
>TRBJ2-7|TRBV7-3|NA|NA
CASSERIRGEQYF
TGTGCCAGCAGCGAGAGGATCCGAGGGGAGCAGTACTTC